Listed below are T cell receptor beta chains from one sample, sequenced in a study of T cell responses to AZD1222 COVID-19 vaccine. Clones were sequenced by immunoSEQ multiplex PCR, and TCRdb holds only the in-frame ones, with some missing. Of roughly 150,000 clones listed, roughly 85% are singletons. The material was peripheral blood, obtained 28 days after the second AZD1222 dose. The receptors come from an adult who received the AZD1222 COVID-19 vaccine. CDR3s include the opening cysteine and the closing phenylalanine or tryptophan. D genes are given only for firm matches. Some rows have no size entry. The others give once, few or many, or a class for an expanded clone.

TRBV7-8	TRBJ2-5	.	.	TGTGCCAGCAGCTTAGCTCGAAGTTCCAGTCAAGAGACCCAGTACTTC	CASSLARSSSQETQYF
TRBV19	TRBJ1-5	.	TRBD1	TGTGCCAGTAGTATTACAGGGGGGGGACAGCCCCAGCATTTT	CASSITGGGQPQHF
TRBV20-1	TRBJ1-2	.	.	TGCAGTGCTAGTGGTAGATTTAACTATGGCTACACCTTC	CSASGRFNYGYTF
TRBV5-1	TRBJ2-3	.	TRBD2	TGCGCCAGCAGCTTGGCGTCCGGGGGGAGGGAGACGCAGTATTTT	CASSLASGGRETQYF
TRBV5-8	TRBJ1-1	.	TRBD1	TGTGCCAGCAGCTTGCGGACAGGGTGGCACACTGAAGCTTTCTTT	CASSLRTGWHTEAFF
TRBV19	TRBJ1-4	.	TRBD1	TGTGCCAGTAGGGGACAGGGGATTTCGTGGAACGAAAAACTGTTTTTT	CASRGQGISWNEKLFF
TRBV3-1/TRBV3-2	TRBJ2-7	.	.	TGTGCCAGCAGCCTGGCGGGCCGCATAGGCGAGCAGTACTTC	CASSLAGRIGEQYF
TRBV5-1	TRBJ1-5	once	.	TGCGCCAGCAGCCCGGACAGTCTTAATCAGCCCCAGCATTTT	CASSPDSLNQPQHF
TRBV6-2/TRBV6-3	TRBJ1-5	once	.	TGTGCCAGCAGTTCCTTCGGACAGCTCAATCAGCCCCAGCATTTT	CASSSFGQLNQPQHF
TRBV12-3/TRBV12-4	TRBJ1-1	once	.	TGTGCCAGCAGTTTAGGGACTGAAGCTTTCTTT	CASSLGTEAFF
TRBV15	TRBJ1-6	.	.	TGTGCCACCAGCGGGTATAATTCACCCCTCCACTTT	CATSGYNSPLHF
TRBV7-2	TRBJ2-3	.	TRBD2	TGTGCCAGCAGCTCCGGGGGGAGCACAGATACGCAGTATTTT	CASSSGGSTDTQYF
TRBV9	TRBJ1-6	.	.	TGTGCCAGCAGCGTAGGCGCAGATAATTCACCCCTCCACTTT	CASSVGADNSPLHF
TRBV11-2	TRBJ2-7	.	.	TGTGCCAGCCGGCATCAGATTAGCGAGCAGTACTTC	CASRHQISEQYF
TRBV27	TRBJ1-1	.	.	TGTGCCAGCAGTTGGCAGGGGAACACTGAAGCTTTCTTT	CASSWQGNTEAFF
TRBV6-5	TRBJ1-2	.	.	TGTGCCAGCAGCAGGGGACCAGGAGGCTACACCTTC	CASSRGPGGYTF
TRBV18	TRBJ2-6	.	.	TGTGCCAGCTCACTACAACAGGGCAACTCTGGGGCCAACGTCCTGACTTTC	CASSLQQGNSGANVLTF
TRBV18	TRBJ1-4	.	.	TGTGCCAGCTCACCACCCGGGTTGACAGGAGGCGGTGGAAAACTGTTTTTT	CASSPPGLTGGGGKLFF
TRBV11-2	TRBJ2-1	.	.	TGTGCCAGCAGCCCGGCGCTGAAGCCCTATGAGCAGTTCTTC	CASSPALKPYEQFF
TRBV4-1	TRBJ2-7	.	TRBD1	TGCGCCAGCAGCCAAAACAGGGGAAGCTCCTACGAGCAGTACTTC	CASSQNRGSSYEQYF
TRBV10-1	TRBJ1-6	few	.	TGCGCCAGCAGTGAGAATTCCTATTCACCCCTCCACTTT	CASSENSYSPLHF
TRBV5-6	TRBJ1-2	.	.	TGTGCCAGCAGCTCCCTAGACCGGAACTATGGCTACACCTTC	CASSSLDRNYGYTF
TRBV7-9	TRBJ1-2	.	.	TGTGCCAGCAGTCAAGAGGGATATGGCTACACCTTC	CASSQEGYGYTF
TRBV4-1	TRBJ1-3	.	.	TGCGCCAGCAGCCAAGGAGCCACTATCTCTGGAAACACCATATATTTT	CASSQGATISGNTIYF
TRBV6-1	TRBJ2-1	.	.	TGTGCCAGCAGTGAGACTATCCCCCCCGAATACAATGAGCAGTTCTTC	CASSETIPPEYNEQFF
TRBV7-9	TRBJ1-2	few	.	TGTGCCAGCAGCTTAGGTTGGGTATACGATAACTATGGCTACACCTTC	CASSLGWVYDNYGYTF